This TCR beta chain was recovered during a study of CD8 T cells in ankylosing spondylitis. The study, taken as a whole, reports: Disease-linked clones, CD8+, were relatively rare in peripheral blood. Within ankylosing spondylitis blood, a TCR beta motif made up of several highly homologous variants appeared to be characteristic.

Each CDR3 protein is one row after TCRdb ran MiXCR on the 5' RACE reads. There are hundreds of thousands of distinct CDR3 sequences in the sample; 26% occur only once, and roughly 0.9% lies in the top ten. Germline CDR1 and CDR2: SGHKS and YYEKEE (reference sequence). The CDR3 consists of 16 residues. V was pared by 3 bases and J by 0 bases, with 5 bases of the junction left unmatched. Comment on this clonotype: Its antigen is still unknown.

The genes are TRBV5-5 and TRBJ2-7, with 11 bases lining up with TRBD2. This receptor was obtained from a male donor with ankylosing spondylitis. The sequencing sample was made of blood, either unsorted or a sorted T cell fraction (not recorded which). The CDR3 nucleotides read TGTGCCAGCAGCTGGGGACTAGCGGTTAGCTCCTACGAGCAGTACGTC. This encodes CASSWGLAVSSYEQYV.